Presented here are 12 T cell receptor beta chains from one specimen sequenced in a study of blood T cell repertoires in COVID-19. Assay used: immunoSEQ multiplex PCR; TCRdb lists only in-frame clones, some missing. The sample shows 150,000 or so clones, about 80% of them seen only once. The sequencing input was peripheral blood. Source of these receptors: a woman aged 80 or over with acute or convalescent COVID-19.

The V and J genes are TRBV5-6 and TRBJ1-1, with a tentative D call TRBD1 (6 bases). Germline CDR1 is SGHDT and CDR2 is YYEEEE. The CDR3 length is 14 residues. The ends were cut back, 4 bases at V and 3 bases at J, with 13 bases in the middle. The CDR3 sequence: CASSVRGLDTEAFF. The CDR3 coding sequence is TGTGCCAGCAGCGTCAGGGGTTTGGACACTGAAGCTTTCTTT.

CDR3: CASSPRDRASGNTIYF. The CDR3 DNA reads as TGCGCCAGCAGCCCGAGGGACAGGGCGTCTGGAAACACCATATATTTT. The chain combines TRBV4-1 with TRBJ1-3; 9 positions agree with TRBD1. V lost 4 bases and J lost 1; bases outside the gene matches: 5. There are 16 residues in the CDR3. CDR1 and CDR2 from the germline V gene are MGHRA and YSYEKL.

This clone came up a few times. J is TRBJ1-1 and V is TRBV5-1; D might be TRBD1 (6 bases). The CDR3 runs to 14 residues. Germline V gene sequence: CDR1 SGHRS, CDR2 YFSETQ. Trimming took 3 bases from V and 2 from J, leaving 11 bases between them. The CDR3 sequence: CASSSEGGNTEAFF. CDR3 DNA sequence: TGCGCCAGCAGCTCCGAAGGGGGTAACACTGAAGCTTTCTTT.

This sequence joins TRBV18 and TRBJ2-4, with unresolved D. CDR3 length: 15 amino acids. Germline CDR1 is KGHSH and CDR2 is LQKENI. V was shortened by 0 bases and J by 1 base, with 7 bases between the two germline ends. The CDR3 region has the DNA TGTGCCAGCTCACCACCGTCTAACGCCAAAAACATTCAGTACTTC. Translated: CASSPPSNAKNIQYF. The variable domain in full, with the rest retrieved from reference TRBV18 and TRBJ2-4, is NAGVMQNPRHLVRRRGQEARLRCSPMKGHSHVYWYRQLPEEGLKFMVYLQKENIIDESGMPKERFSAEFPKEGPSILRIQQVVRGDSAAYFCASSPPSNAKNIQYFGAGTRLSVL.

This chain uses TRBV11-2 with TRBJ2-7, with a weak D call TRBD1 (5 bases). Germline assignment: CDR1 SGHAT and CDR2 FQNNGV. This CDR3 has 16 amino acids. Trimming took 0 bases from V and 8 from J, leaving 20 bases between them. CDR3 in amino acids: CASSLESRTNTGQQYF. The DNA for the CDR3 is TGTGCCAGCAGCTTAGAATCAAGGACAAACACTGGGCAGCAGTACTTC.

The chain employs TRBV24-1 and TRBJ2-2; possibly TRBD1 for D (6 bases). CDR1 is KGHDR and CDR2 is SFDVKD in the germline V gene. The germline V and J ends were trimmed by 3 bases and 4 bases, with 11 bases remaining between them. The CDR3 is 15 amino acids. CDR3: CATSDGQPPTGELFF. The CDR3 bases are TGTGCCACCAGTGATGGACAGCCTCCCACCGGGGAGCTGTTTTTT.

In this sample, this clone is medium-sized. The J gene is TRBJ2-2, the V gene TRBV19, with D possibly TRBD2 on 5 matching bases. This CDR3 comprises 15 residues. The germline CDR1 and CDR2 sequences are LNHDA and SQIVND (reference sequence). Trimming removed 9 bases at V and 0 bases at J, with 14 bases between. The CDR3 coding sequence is TGTGCCAGCCAACCGGGATCCGCGAACACCGGGGAGCTGTTTTTT. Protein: CASQPGSANTGELFF.

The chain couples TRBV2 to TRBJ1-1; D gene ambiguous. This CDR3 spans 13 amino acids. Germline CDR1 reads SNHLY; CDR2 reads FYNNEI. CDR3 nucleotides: TGTGCGGAGGCCAGGAACATGAACACTGAAGCTTTCTTT. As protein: CAEARNMNTEAFF.

The CDR3 DNA is TGTGCCAGTAGTCGCTTCAACCAGGGGGCTAACTATGGCTACACCTTC. Translated, it gives CASSRFNQGANYGYTF. The chain combines TRBV19 with TRBJ1-2; 7 bases map to TRBD1. J gave up 0 bases and V 5 bases, and 9 bases lay outside the gene matches. This CDR3 is 16 amino acids long. CDR1 LNHDA and CDR2 SQIVND come from the germline V gene (reference sequence).

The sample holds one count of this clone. The DNA of the CDR3 is TGTGCCAGCAGCTTTGCGGGACAGGGGGCTGTAGCCGGGGCCAACGTCCTGACTTTC. It codes for CASSFAGQGAVAGANVLTF. This chain joins TRBV7-2 and TRBJ2-6, with 12 bases that match TRBD1. This CDR3 comprises 19 residues. V lost 3 bases, J lost 4 bases, and 10 bases stayed unmatched. Germline V CDR1 and CDR2: SGHTA, FQGNSA.

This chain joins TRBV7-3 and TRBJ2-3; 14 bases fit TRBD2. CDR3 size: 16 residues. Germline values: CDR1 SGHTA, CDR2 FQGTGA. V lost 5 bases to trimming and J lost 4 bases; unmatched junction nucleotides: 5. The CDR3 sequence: CASSTTSGGASDTQYF. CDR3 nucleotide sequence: TGTGCCAGCAGCACGACTAGCGGGGGGGCCTCAGATACGCAGTATTTT.

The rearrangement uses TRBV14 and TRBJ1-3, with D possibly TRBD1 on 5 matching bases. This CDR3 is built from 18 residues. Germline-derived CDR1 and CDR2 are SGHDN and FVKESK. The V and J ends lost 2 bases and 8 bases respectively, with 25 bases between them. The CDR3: CASSQIAGRAPLGDTIYF. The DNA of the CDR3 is TGTGCCAGCAGCCAAATAGCGGGGCGAGCACCCCTCGGAGACACCATATATTTT.